Each of the 11 T cell receptor beta chains below was sequenced from the same sample in a study of a mutant IDH1 vaccine in newly diagnosed glioma. Time point noted: week 5, during vaccination. In the vaccine, a single dose held 300 ug of the mutant IDH1 20-mer peptide, along with topical imiquimod. No antigen is known for these receptors. Some clones are missing from TCRdb's copy, which holds only in-frame ones; the method was immunoSEQ multiplex PCR. The table lists around 52,000 clones, around four fifths of them singletons, with under 2% in the top ten. The starting material was PBMCs, obtained from a glioma patient whose treatment included an IDH1 peptide vaccine. Every receptor here comes from a woman aged 40 to 50 with glioma.

The chain employs TRBV4-1 and TRBJ2-7; D gene uncertain. Trimming left V 3 bases short and J 0 bases short, with 15 bases between. CDR1 is MGHRA and CDR2 is YSYEKL in the germline V gene. The CDR3 covers 16 residues. This CDR3 is CASSHPSVEASYEQYF. CDR3 bases: TGCGCCAGCAGCCATCCCTCGGTCGAGGCCTCCTACGAGCAGTACTTC.

This clone came up a few times. V is TRBV30 and J is TRBJ1-3; tentative D call: TRBD1 (6 bases). The germline gives CDR1 GTSNPN, CDR2 SVGIG (reference sequence). Trimming left V 5 bases short and J 3 bases short, with 14 bases between. The CDR3 has 14 residues. The CDR3 loop is CAWGAGTLGNTIYF. The CDR3 DNA reads TGTGCCTGGGGGGCCGGGACACTTGGAAACACCATATATTTT.

The chain employs TRBV2 and TRBJ1-6; D may be TRBD1 (5 bases). CDR3 length equals 14 residues. The V gene lost 4 bases and the J gene lost 8 bases, with 12 bases spanning the gap. The germline V gene has CDR1 SNHLY and CDR2 FYNNEI. Here the CDR3 reads CASSVGQGHSPLHF. CDR3 coding DNA: TGTGCCAGCAGTGTTGGGCAGGGTCATTCACCCCTCCACTTT.

The rearrangement joins TRBV11-2 to TRBJ1-6, with D unclear. V was shortened by 5 bases and J by 0 bases, with 17 bases between the two germline ends. This CDR3 contains 18 residues. CDR1 and CDR2 (germline): SGHAT, FQNNGV. This CDR3 is CASSATREGYSYNSPLHF. The CDR3 region has the DNA TGTGCCAGCAGCGCTACCCGGGAGGGTTACTCCTATAATTCACCCCTCCACTTT.

The chain combines TRBV18 with TRBJ1-5; 8 bases map to TRBD1. Germline V gene sequence: CDR1 KGHSH, CDR2 LQKENI. The V gene end was trimmed by 4 bases and the J gene end by 2 bases; junction bases not matched to a gene: 13. The CDR3 spans 18 residues. CDR3: CASSRNPQGAMGNQPQHF. The DNA for the CDR3 is TGTGCCAGCTCACGAAATCCTCAGGGGGCAATGGGCAATCAGCCCCAGCATTTT.

The rearrangement links TRBV5-1 to TRBJ2-5; 7 bases are a match to TRBD1. CDR1 is SGHRS, CDR2 YFSETQ, per germline. This CDR3 is 13 amino acids long. Trimming at V came to 4 bases and at J to 5 bases, leaving 5 bases not matched to a gene. CDR3 coding DNA: TGCGCCAGCAGCCGGGACAGTAGGGAGACCCAGTACTTC. It codes for CASSRDSRETQYF.

Only one count was recorded for this clone. The chain recombines TRBV13 with TRBJ2-7, with D unresolved. Looked up from germline, CDR1 is PRHDT and CDR2 is FYEKMQ (reference sequence). The CDR3 runs to 13 residues. The ends were cut back, 5 bases at V and 7 bases at J, with 15 bases in the middle. CDR3 region: CASSPPVGREQYF. CDR3 in DNA: TGTGCCAGCAGCCCCCCAGTCGGGCGGGAGCAGTACTTC. Full variable domain (remainder filled in from reference TRBV13 and TRBJ2-7): AAGVIQSPRHLIKEKRETATLKCYPIPRHDTVYWYQQGPGQDPQFLISFYEKMQSDKGSIPDRFSAQQFSDYHSELNMSSLELGDSALYFCASSPPVGREQYFGPGTRLTVT.

The chain joins TRBV15 to TRBJ1-5; TRBD1 aligns across 7 bases. After removal of 0 bases from V and 2 bases from J, the junction contained 4 bases not matched to a gene. The CDR3 contains 16 residues. CDR1 and CDR2 (germline): LNHNV, YYDKDF (reference sequence). CDR3 nucleotide sequence: TGTGCCACCAGCAGAGATACAGGGGAGCGCAATCAGCCCCAGCATTTT. Residues: CATSRDTGERNQPQHF.

The rearrangement links TRBV10-3 to TRBJ1-3; no definite D call. Trimming took 3 bases from V and 8 from J, leaving 8 bases between them. The CDR3 sequence is 12 residues long. CDR1 and CDR2 from the germline V gene are ENHRY and SYGVKD. This CDR3 reads CAISDFIDTIYF. CDR3 sequence (DNA): TGTGCCATCAGTGATTTTATAGACACCATATATTTT.

This chain connects TRBV5-4 to TRBJ1-3, with a tentative D call TRBD1 (6 bases). Trimming cost V 4 bases and J 2 bases, with 13 bases left between them. Germline CDR1 is SGHNT and CDR2 is YYREEE (reference sequence). The CDR3 length is 15 residues. CDR3 nucleotide sequence: TGTGCCAGCAGCCCTGGGCGGGGGCCTGGAAACACCATATATTTT. It encodes CASSPGRGPGNTIYF.

The chain recombines TRBV27 with TRBJ1-1; D perhaps matches TRBD1 (5 bases). The CDR3 sequence is 14 residues long. Looked up from germline, CDR1 is MNHEY and CDR2 is SMNVEV (reference sequence). V dropped 11 bases and J dropped 3 bases, with 19 bases sitting between them. CDR3 sequence (DNA): TGTGCCGTTGGTGAGGGGCAGTGGGACACTGAAGCTTTCTTT. Residues: CAVGEGQWDTEAFF.